This is a list of T cell receptor beta chains from one sample in a study of OX40 agonist ivuxolimab in advanced cancers. TCRdb's table, derived via immunoSEQ multiplex PCR, lists solely in-frame clones and lacks some. The sample contains 68,000 or so clones, roughly four fifths of which appear only once. The sample in question was CD4+ or CD8+ T cells sorted from blood, obtained in a trial of the OX40 agonist ivuxolimab. The receptor set was obtained from an adult with an advanced solid tumor such as melanoma, head and neck, liver or kidney cancer. The CDR3 runs from the conserved cysteine through the conserved F or W. D genes are given only for firm matches. Only some rows state a clone size, as once, few, many or a class for expanded clones.

13 TRBJ1-5 few NA TRBV30 TGTGCCTGGAGTGGGGTGAGCAATCAGCCCCAGCATTTT CAWSGVSNQPQHF
17 TRBJ2-5 NA TRBD2 TRBV5-1 TGCGCCAGCAGCTTGGGACTAGCGGGAGCAAAGCAAGAGACCCAGTACTTC CASSLGLAGAKQETQYF
11 TRBJ1-1 NA TRBD1 TRBV27 TGTGCCGGAATCAGAGGGGGCGAAGCTTTCTTT CAGIRGGEAFF
14 TRBJ1-1 NA NA TRBV29-1 TGCAGCGTCCAACTACAGGGCCCGAACACTGAAGCTTTCTTT CSVQLQGPNTEAFF
12 TRBJ1-1 few NA TRBV2 TGTGCCAGCAGTGAGCGGTATACTGAAGCTTTCTTT CASSERYTEAFF
15 TRBJ1-5 NA NA TRBV4-1 TGCGCCAGCAGCCAAGTCAACGTCGGCAATCAGCCCCAGCATTTT CASSQVNVGNQPQHF
15 TRBJ2-7 NA NA TRBV5-1 TGCGCCAGCAGCTTGGTTGGGCAGGGGGGAGACGAGCAGTACTTC CASSLVGQGGDEQYF
13 TRBJ2-2 NA NA TRBV13 TGTGCCAGCAGCTTCAGGGTCCCCGGGGAGCTGTTTTTT CASSFRVPGELFF
13 TRBJ2-7 NA NA TRBV12-5 TGTGCTAGTGCCCCGACAGAACACTACGAGCAGTACTTC CASAPTEHYEQYF
14 TRBJ2-5 NA NA TRBV9 TGTGCCAGCAGCGTAGGAACCGCCCGGAAGACCCAGTACTTC CASSVGTARKTQYF
15 TRBJ2-5 NA NA TRBV7-2 TGTGCCAGCAGCTTATCCCCGGCCCGCAAAGAGACCCAGTACTTC CASSLSPARKETQYF
13 TRBJ1-2 NA NA TRBV18 TGTGCCAGCTCACCCCAACCGGGGGATGGCTACACCTTC CASSPQPGDGYTF
16 TRBJ2-1 NA TRBD2 TRBV19 TGTGCCAGTAGTAAACTGGGGGCGGGAGGGCCGAATGAGCAGTTCTTC CASSKLGAGGPNEQFF
14 TRBJ1-6 few TRBD1 TRBV10-3 TGTGCCATCAGCGCCGGGACAGGGTCTTCACCCCTCCACTTT CAISAGTGSSPLHF
15 TRBJ2-1 NA TRBD2 TRBV7-8 TGTGCCAGCAGCTTGGGCGGGGGGGCTCACAATGAGCAGTTCTTC CASSLGGGAHNEQFF
14 TRBJ1-6 few TRBD1 TRBV5-6 TGTGCCAGCAGCTGGGGCCAGGGGGATTCACCCCTCCACTTT CASSWGQGDSPLHF
11 TRBJ1-1 NA NA TRBV2 TGTGCCAGCAGTGAAAACACTGAAGCTTTCTTT CASSENTEAFF
12 TRBJ1-1 NA NA TRBV6-1 TGTGCCAGCGGGCTGACACACACTGAAGCTTTCTTT CASGLTHTEAFF
15 TRBJ2-1 NA TRBD2 TRBV7-2 TGTGCCAGCAGATGGACTAGCGGGGCCTACAATGAGCAGTTCTTC CASRWTSGAYNEQFF
15 TRBJ1-4 NA TRBD1 TRBV28 TGTGCCAGCAGTTCCGGGACAGGGGTGAGCGAAAAACTGTTTTTT CASSSGTGVSEKLFF
14 TRBJ2-4 NA NA TRBV6-1 TGTGCCAGCAGAATCAATCAGGGGGAGGGCATTCAGTACTTC CASRINQGEGIQYF
15 TRBJ2-3 NA NA TRBV7-2 TGTGCCAGCAGCTTAGCGGGGTATAGCACAGATACGCAGTATTTT CASSLAGYSTDTQYF
18 TRBJ2-1 few TRBD2 TRBV30 TGTGCCTGGAGGACCCGGGGATCGGAACTAGCGGGGTACAATGAGCAGTTCTTC CAWRTRGSELAGYNEQFF
14 TRBJ1-6 NA TRBD1 TRBV7-3 TGTGCCAGCAGCTTAGGACAGGAGAATTCACCCCTCCACTTT CASSLGQENSPLHF
17 TRBJ2-3 NA TRBD2 TRBV5-6 TGTGCCAGCAGCTTGTTATCGGCTAGCGGGGGCACAGATACGCAGTATTTT CASSLLSASGGTDTQYF
17 TRBJ1-4 NA TRBD1 TRBV4-2 TGTGCCAGCAGCCAAGAAGGACAGGGCCCCGTGGGGGAAAAACTGTTTTTT CASSQEGQGPVGEKLFF
16 TRBJ2-1 NA NA TRBV11-3 TGTGCCAGCAGCTTACTTGGGCAGAGCTCCTACAATGAGCAGTTCTTC CASSLLGQSSYNEQFF
15 TRBJ2-2 once NA TRBV7-2 TGTGCCAGCAGCTTAGCGGGACTCCCCACCGGGGAGCTGTTTTTT CASSLAGLPTGELFF
15 TRBJ1-5 NA NA TRBV28 TGTGCCAGCAGTTTTAGGGGTGGATATGATCAGCCCCAGCATTTT CASSFRGGYDQPQHF
16 TRBJ1-5 NA TRBD1 TRBV28 TGTGCCAGCGGACAGGGTCTTGCTATTAGCAATCAGCCCCAGCATTTT CASGQGLAISNQPQHF
15 TRBJ1-5 NA NA TRBV5-1 TGCGCCAGCAGCTTGGGGGGTCAGGCACATCAGCCCCAGCATTTT CASSLGGQAHQPQHF
16 TRBJ2-7 NA NA TRBV28 TGTGCCAGCAGTTTAAGCTCTAGCGCCGCCAGGTACGAGCAGTACTTC CASSLSSSAARYEQYF
16 TRBJ2-1 NA NA TRBV11-2 TGTGCCAGCAGCCCCATGAGGGGGGCCGGCGACAATGAGCAGTTCTTC CASSPMRGAGDNEQFF
15 TRBJ1-2 NA NA TRBV6-6 TGTGCCAGCAGTTACGAGGTTGGGCTACGAGTGAGCTACACCTTC CASSYEVGLRVSYTF
15 TRBJ1-1 NA NA TRBV7-2 TGTGCCAGCAGTCCCTGGGGGCTGGAGAACACTGAAGCTTTCTTT CASSPWGLENTEAFF
13 TRBJ1-1 NA TRBD1 TRBV7-8 TGTGCCAGCAGACTCGACAGGGGGACTGAAGCTTTCTTT CASRLDRGTEAFF
14 TRBJ1-2 NA NA TRBV5-5 TGTGCCAGCAGCTTGGATGCAGTGTACGGTGGCTACACCTTC CASSLDAVYGGYTF
13 TRBJ1-1 few TRBD1 TRBV19 TGTGCCAGTTCTTGGACAGGGGTGACTGAAGCTTTCTTT CASSWTGVTEAFF
16 TRBJ2-7 NA TRBD2 TRBV28 TGTGCCAGCAGTTATCACCGGGCTAGCGGGATGGTCGAGCAGTACTTC CASSYHRASGMVEQYF
12 TRBJ2-1 NA NA TRBV11-3 TGTGCCAGCAGCTTAGATATGGATGAGCAGTTCTTC CASSLDMDEQFF
12 TRBJ1-2 NA NA TRBV9 TGTGCCAGCAGCGTAGGAGGCTATGGCTACACCTTC CASSVGGYGYTF
12 TRBJ2-1 NA NA TRBV4-1 TGCGCCAGCAGCCCAAAAAACAATGAGCAGTTCTTC CASSPKNNEQFF
17 TRBJ2-2 NA NA TRBV18 TGTGCCAGCTCATCCCCAGGGGACACCGCGAACACCGGGGAGCTGTTTTTT CASSSPGDTANTGELFF
13 TRBJ2-7 medium-sized NA TRBV19 TGTGCCAGTAGTATAGAGGGGGGAGGCGAGCAGTACTTC CASSIEGGGEQYF
16 TRBJ2-2 NA NA TRBV4-1 TGCGCCAGCAGCAAAGGGGGGCAGGGAAACACCGGGGAGCTGTTTTTT CASSKGGQGNTGELFF
15 TRBJ2-2 NA TRBD1 TRBV5-5 TGTGCCAGCAGCTTCGGGACAGGGGGCACCGGGGAGCTGTTTTTT CASSFGTGGTGELFF
16 TRBJ1-6 NA NA TRBV28 TGTGCCAGCAGAGGACTGAGCATATTCTATAATTCACCCCTCCACTTT CASRGLSIFYNSPLHF
14 TRBJ1-1 NA NA TRBV28 TGTGCCACCGAACGCGGACAGCCTTGGGCTGAAGCTTTCTTT CATERGQPWAEAFF
16 TRBJ1-2 NA TRBD1 TRBV10-3 TGTGCCATCAGTGAGTCGAAATCCGGGACAGGCTATGGCTACACCTTC CAISESKSGTGYGYTF
15 TRBJ2-1 NA TRBD2 TRBV6-6 TGTGCCAGCAGAGCGGGACTAGCGGGGTACAATGAGCAGTTCTTC CASRAGLAGYNEQFF